The 8 T cell receptor beta chains presented below share a single source sample, sequenced in a study of T cell responses to AZD1222 COVID-19 vaccine. Here immunoSEQ multiplex PCR was the method, and the copy in TCRdb shows in-frame clones only, minus some. This sample carries some 110,000 clones, approximately 86% of them seen once, and the ten largest clones take 15% to 20%. Sample: peripheral blood, taken 28 days after the second AZD1222 dose. The receptors come from an adult who received the AZD1222 COVID-19 vaccine.

The chain joins TRBV11-2 to TRBJ2-7, with 11 nucleotides matching TRBD2. J lost 2 bases, V lost 5 bases, and 11 bases had no gene match. The CDR3 spans 17 residues. Germline CDR1 is SGHAT and CDR2 is FQNNGV. This chain's CDR3 is CASSAHPGTSGTYEQYF. The CDR3 DNA reads as TGTGCCAGCAGCGCGCACCCCGGGACTAGCGGTACCTACGAGCAGTACTTC.

The chain employs TRBV29-1 and TRBJ1-4; 10 nucleotides agree with TRBD1. Unmatched junction bases numbered 9, after V lost 5 bases and J lost 3 bases. Germline CDR1 reads SQVTM; CDR2 reads ANQGSEA. The CDR3 runs 16 residues. Here the CDR3 DNA reads TGCAGCGTTTCGGGGGACAGGGGTTCTTCTAATGAAAAACTGTTTTTT. It encodes CSVSGDRGSSNEKLFF.

The chain has TRBV29-1 and TRBJ2-1, with D uncertain. V dropped 4 bases and J dropped 4 bases, with 5 bases sitting between them. The CDR3 contains 11 residues. CDR1 and CDR2 from the germline V gene are SQVTM and ANQGSEA. For the CDR3, the DNA is TGCAGCGTTGTCCGATACAATGAGCAGTTCTTC. Encoded protein: CSVVRYNEQFF.

The gene calls are TRBV19 and TRBJ2-1, with D uncertain. Trimming cost V 5 bases and J 2 bases, with 13 bases left between them. This CDR3 is built from 15 residues. Germline assignment: CDR1 LNHDA and CDR2 SQIVND (reference sequence). The CDR3, as DNA: TGTGCCAGTAGTCTTAGATACGGCCCCTACAATGAGCAGTTCTTC. This codes for CASSLRYGPYNEQFF.

This chain links TRBV6-6 with TRBJ1-4; D remains unclear. Germline loops: CDR1 MNHNY, CDR2 SVGAGI (reference sequence). The germline V and J ends were trimmed by 4 bases and 2 bases, with 5 bases remaining between them. This CDR3 contains 13 residues. CDR3 in amino acids: CASSFVTNEKLFF. The CDR3, as DNA: TGTGCCAGCAGTTTTGTGACTAATGAAAAACTGTTTTTT.

The rearrangement links TRBV27 to TRBJ1-2, with TRBD1 matching 9 bases. The CDR3 totals 16 residues. V dropped 5 bases and J dropped 5; count of bases not matched to a gene: 12. Germline V gene data show CDR1 as MNHEY and CDR2 as SMNVEV (reference sequence). The CDR3 loop is CASSPLQGAVTYGYTF. CDR3 DNA sequence: TGTGCCAGCAGTCCGTTACAGGGGGCCGTCACTTATGGCTACACCTTC.

The chain uses TRBV9 and TRBJ1-2, with TRBD1 identical over 8 bases. The CDR3 contains 18 residues. Losses at the gene ends were 4 bases for V and 0 bases for J; bases not matched to a gene: 14. Per the germline V gene, CDR1 is SGDLS and CDR2 is YYNGEE. The CDR3 coding sequence is TGTGCCAGCAGCTTCAACCCCGGGACAGGACCTACTAACTATGGCTACACCTTC. Amino acid sequence: CASSFNPGTGPTNYGYTF.

This clone was found a few times. This chain links TRBV3-1 (or the pseudogene TRBV3-2) with TRBJ1-3; D may be TRBD1 (6 bases). Germline CDR1 LGHDT, CDR2 YNNKEL (reference sequence). This CDR3 has 17 residues. The V and J ends lost 4 bases and 4 bases respectively, with 20 bases between them. CDR3 in amino acids: CASSPLVTRGRGNTIYF. The DNA of the CDR3 is TGTGCCAGCAGCCCTTTAGTTACCAGGGGTCGCGGAAACACCATATATTTT.